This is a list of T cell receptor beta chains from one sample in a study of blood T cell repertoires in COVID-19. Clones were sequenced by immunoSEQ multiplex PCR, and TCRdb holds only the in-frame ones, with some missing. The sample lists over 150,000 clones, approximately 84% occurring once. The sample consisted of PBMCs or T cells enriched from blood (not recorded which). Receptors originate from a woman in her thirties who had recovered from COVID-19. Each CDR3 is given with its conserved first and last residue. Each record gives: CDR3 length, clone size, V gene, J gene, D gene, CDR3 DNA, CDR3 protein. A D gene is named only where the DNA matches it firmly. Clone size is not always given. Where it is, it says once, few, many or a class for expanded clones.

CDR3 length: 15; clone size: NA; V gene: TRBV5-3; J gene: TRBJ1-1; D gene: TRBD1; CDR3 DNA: TGTGCCAGAAGCTTGGCGAGGGGGCGCGGGACTGAAGCTTTCTTT; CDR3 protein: CARSLARGRGTEAFF
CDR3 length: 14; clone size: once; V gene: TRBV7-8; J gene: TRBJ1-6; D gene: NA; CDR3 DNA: TGTGCCACCCAACCGGGTCTTGTTCATTCACCCCTCCACTTT; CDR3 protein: CATQPGLVHSPLHF
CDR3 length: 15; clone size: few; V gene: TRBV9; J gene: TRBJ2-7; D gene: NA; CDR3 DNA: TGTGCCAGCAGCCAGCGGGCGGGGAGTACCTACGAGCAGTACTTC; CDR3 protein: CASSQRAGSTYEQYF
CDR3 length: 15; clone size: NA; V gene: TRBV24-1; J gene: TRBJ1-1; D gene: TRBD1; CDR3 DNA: TGTGCCACCAGTGCCACGGACAGGGGTGACACTGAAGCTTTCTTT; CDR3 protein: CATSATDRGDTEAFF
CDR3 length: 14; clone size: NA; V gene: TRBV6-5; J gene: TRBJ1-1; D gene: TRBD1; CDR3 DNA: TGTGCCAGCAGTCCCCAGACAGGGCACACTGAAGCTTTCTTT; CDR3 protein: CASSPQTGHTEAFF
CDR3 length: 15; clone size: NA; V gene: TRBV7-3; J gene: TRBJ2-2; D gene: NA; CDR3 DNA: TGTGCCAGCAGCTTACCGGGAGCGGGCACCGGGGAGCTGTTTTTT; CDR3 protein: CASSLPGAGTGELFF
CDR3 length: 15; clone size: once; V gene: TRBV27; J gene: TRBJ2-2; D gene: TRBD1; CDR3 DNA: TGTGCCAGCACCCTCCGGACAGGGCACACCGGGGAGCTGTTTTTT; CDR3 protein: CASTLRTGHTGELFF
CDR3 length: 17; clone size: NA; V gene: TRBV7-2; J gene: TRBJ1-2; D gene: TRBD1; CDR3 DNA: TGTGCCAGCAGCTTAGCGGGAGGACAGGGGGCTGCCTATGGCTACACCTTC; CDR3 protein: CASSLAGGQGAAYGYTF
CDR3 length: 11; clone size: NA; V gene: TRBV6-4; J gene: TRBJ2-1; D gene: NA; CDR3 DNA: TGTGCCAGCAGTGACTCGGCTGAGCAGTTCTTC; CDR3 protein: CASSDSAEQFF
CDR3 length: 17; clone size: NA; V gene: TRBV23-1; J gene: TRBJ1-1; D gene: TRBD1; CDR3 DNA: TGCGCCAGCAGTCACGTCCCGGGACAGGGGGCAAGGACTGAAGCTTTCTTT; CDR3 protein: CASSHVPGQGARTEAFF
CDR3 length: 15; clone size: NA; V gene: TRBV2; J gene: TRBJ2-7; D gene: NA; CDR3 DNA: TGTGCCAGCAGGAATCTACAGGGTAGCTCCTACGAGCAGTACTTC; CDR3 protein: CASRNLQGSSYEQYF